A single sample is the source of the 15 T cell receptor beta chains below, sequenced in a study of blood T cell repertoires in COVID-19. Here immunoSEQ multiplex PCR was the method, and the copy in TCRdb shows in-frame clones only, minus some. The table records some 200,000 clones, 84% of them present only once. Sequencing used peripheral blood. The source of these receptors is a human donor in a cohort sampled during active COVID-19.

This clone was seen only once. The chain combines TRBV5-6 with TRBJ1-3; D possibly corresponds to TRBD1 (6 bases). CDR1 and CDR2 (germline): SGHDT, YYEEEE. The CDR3 is made up of 16 amino acids. V was cut by 4 bases and J by 4 bases, with 18 bases left in between. The CDR3 spells CASSGYAYRDGNTIYF. The DNA for the CDR3 is TGTGCCAGCAGCGGGTACGCGTACAGGGACGGAAACACCATATATTTT.

J is TRBJ2-7 and V is TRBV29-1, with a possible D match to TRBD2 (6 bases). Germline V gene data show CDR1 as SQVTM and CDR2 as ANQGSEA. The CDR3 is made up of 14 amino acids. V dropped 4 bases and J dropped 2 bases, with 15 bases sitting between them. The CDR3 protein is CSVGGGDGTYEQYF. Here the CDR3 DNA reads TGCAGCGTTGGGGGCGGGGACGGAACCTACGAGCAGTACTTC.

The chain has TRBV18 and TRBJ2-5, with a possible D match to TRBD2 (6 bases). The CDR3 length is 13 residues. Deletions cut 4 bases from V and 2 bases from J, with 8 bases between. Germline V lookup: CDR1 KGHSH, CDR2 LQKENI. The CDR3 loop is CASSRREQETQYF. In nucleotides, the CDR3 is TGTGCCAGCTCACGGCGGGAACAAGAGACCCAGTACTTC.

This rearrangement joins TRBV2 to TRBJ2-5; tentatively, D is TRBD2 (5 bases). This CDR3 comprises 14 residues. Germline CDR1 and CDR2: SNHLY and FYNNEI. Trimming removed 2 bases from V and 3 bases from J, with 10 bases in between. Here the CDR3 reads CASSESDSKETQYF. CDR3 coding DNA: TGTGCCAGCAGTGAATCGGACTCGAAAGAGACCCAGTACTTC.

The chain employs TRBV6-5 and TRBJ1-2; 8 nucleotides match TRBD1. J was trimmed by 3 bases and V by 4 bases; bases with no gene match: 7. Per germline, CDR1 MNHEY and CDR2 SVGAGI. The CDR3 sequence is 15 residues long. The CDR3 is CASSSSGGRHYGYTF. The CDR3 DNA follows: TGTGCCAGCAGTTCATCAGGGGGCCGCCACTATGGCTACACCTTC.

In this sample, this clone turned up many times. The V and J genes are TRBV28 and TRBJ1-1; TRBD1 aligns across 7 bases. The CDR3 loop spans 14 amino acids. The J segment lost 3 bases and the V segment lost 5 bases, leaving 6 bases of the junction unmatched. Germline lookup yields CDR1 MDHEN and CDR2 SYDVKM. CDR3 amino acids: CASSQRQGDTEAFF. CDR3 coding DNA: TGTGCCAGCAGTCAAAGACAGGGAGACACTGAAGCTTTCTTT.

To note about this clone: A far larger clone lies a single base away; this is likely a read error. The CDR3 DNA follows: TGTGCCAGCAGCTCGACTAGCGGGAGCTACAATGAGCAGTTCTTC. Encoded protein: CASSSTSGSYNEQFF. The V and J genes are TRBV6-6 and TRBJ2-1, with 12 bases identical to TRBD2. V shed 6 bases and J 3 bases; nucleotides not matched to a gene: 3. Germline lookup yields CDR1 MNHNY and CDR2 SVGAGI (reference sequence). The CDR3 totals 15 residues.

V is TRBV7-8 and J is TRBJ2-1; TRBD2 agrees at 14 bases. The CDR3 extends over 16 amino acids. With 4 bases clipped from V and 9 bases from J, the junction kept 8 bases outside the gene matches. The germline V gene encodes CDR1 SGHVS and CDR2 FQNEAQ. The CDR3 bases are TGTGCCAGCAGCTCCAGGACGGGACTAGCGGGAGCTGAGCAGTTCTTC. This translates into CASSSRTGLAGAEQFF.

This clone is a singleton in its sample. The chain uses TRBV18 and TRBJ1-4, with D perhaps matching TRBD1 (6 bases). The V gene lost 3 bases and the J gene lost 0 bases, with 14 bases spanning the gap. The germline V gene encodes CDR1 KGHSH and CDR2 LQKENI. The CDR3 is 17 amino acids. In DNA, the CDR3 is TGTGCCAGCTCACCGCAGGGGATGGGGGCAACTAATGAAAAACTGTTTTTT. Its protein is CASSPQGMGATNEKLFF.

The rearrangement links TRBV19 to TRBJ1-1; the D gene is possibly TRBD1 (5 bases). Germline V gene data show CDR1 as LNHDA and CDR2 as SQIVND (reference sequence). This CDR3 comprises 14 residues. Trimming removed 5 bases at V and 5 bases at J, with 15 bases between. CDR3 DNA sequence: TGTGCCAGTAGTGAGACCGTTGGGGGGACTGAAGCTTTCTTT. Amino acid sequence: CASSETVGGTEAFF.

The sample holds one count of this clone. The chain employs TRBV11-2 and TRBJ2-1, with a tentative D call TRBD2 (6 bases). V was clipped by 2 bases and J by 4 bases, with 12 bases between them. The CDR3 length is 15 residues. Looked up from germline, CDR1 is SGHAT and CDR2 is FQNNGV. DNA for the CDR3: TGTGCCAGCAGCTTACGGACGGGACTTTACAATGAGCAGTTCTTC. The encoded protein is CASSLRTGLYNEQFF.

This chain links TRBV19 with TRBJ2-7, with 9 bases identical to TRBD2. The ends lost 2 bases at V and 3 bases at J; junction bases unmatched: 5. The CDR3 spans 15 residues. In germline, CDR1 is LNHDA, CDR2 SQIVND (reference sequence). The CDR3 spells CASSILAGTNYEQYF. The CDR3 DNA reads TGTGCCAGTAGTATACTAGCGGGAACTAACTACGAGCAGTACTTC.

The chain joins TRBV4-1 to TRBJ2-7, with D possibly being TRBD1 (5 bases). Trimming took off 1 base at V and 0 bases at J, with 10 bases between the two ends. Germline values: CDR1 MGHRA, CDR2 YSYEKL. The CDR3 extends over 15 amino acids. The CDR3 DNA reads as TGCGCCAGCAGCCAAGGTGCCCAGGGCTCCTACGAGCAGTACTTC. The encoded protein is CASSQGAQGSYEQYF.

The V and J genes are TRBV10-2 and TRBJ2-5; TRBD2 matches 13 bases. CDR1 is WSHSY and CDR2 is SAAADI in the germline V gene. V gave up 5 bases and J gave up 5 bases; unmatched junction bases: 5. CDR3 length: 15 residues. The CDR3 DNA sequence: TGCGCCAGCAGTCGGACTAGCGGGAGCTTTGAGACCCAGTACTTC. Translation: CASSRTSGSFETQYF.

The chain recombines TRBV14 with TRBJ1-4; 9 nucleotides match TRBD1. Per the germline V gene, CDR1 is SGHDN and CDR2 is FVKESK. The CDR3 extends over 16 amino acids. The ends lost 4 bases at V and 6 bases at J; junction bases unmatched: 9. DNA for the CDR3: TGTGCCAGCAGCCCCATTTCCACAGGGGGCCATGAAAAACTGTTTTTT. Encoded protein: CASSPISTGGHEKLFF.